The present entry profiles one TCR beta chain with its context. Which antigen it targets is not known. Base qualities are not recorded, but no much larger clone differs from it by a single base. The data belong to a study of shared clonotypes between healthy human individuals (TCRdb year 2020). Context from the whole study: A couple of women and a few men aged 18 to 49 years were included in the cohort. The study deeply sequenced blood TCR repertoires of five healthy adults to estimate repertoire size and the extent of clonotype sharing between individuals. To increase sequencing depth and limit assay-specific biases, different laboratories used diverse techniques to prepare libraries and sequence TCR repertoires. Per donor, leukapheresis produced somewhere between about 0.9 and 9.5 billion PBMCs. The paper as a whole reports these results and caveats: Sampling was restricted to blood, and TCR repertoires in tissues likely differ from the TCR repertoires found in blood. Based on pairwise subsampling, the degree of clonotype sharing among donors was expected to be affected by sequencing depth. The small number of donors limited the genetic and exposure-history diversity represented.

Using the deep immunoSEQ assay, multiplex PCR amplified TCR CDR3 regions from genomic DNA. For each cell subset, the extracted genomic DNA was distributed evenly across all wells of several immunoSEQ 96-well plates, and each plate served as one replicate. For unsorted PBMC, approximately 300 ng of genomic DNA, equivalent to roughly 30,000 T cell genomes, went into each replicate PCR. Genomic DNA from unsorted PBMC was sequenced over ten immunoSEQ deep assay plates. Purified libraries were quantified with a Qubit 3.0 fluorometer, sized on a Bioanalyzer 2100, and re-quantified with the KAPA Library Quantification kit. A separate single-read 150-cycle Illumina NextSeq 550 flow cell was used to sequence each immunoSEQ 96-well plate. In the authors' own workflow: Because the immunoSEQ output included only junctional sequences and no quality scores, the filtering could not be the same as the filtering used for full-length reads. To assign V/J genes and CDR3, sequences were annotated against IMGT germline references using PyIR, a Python wrapper for IgBLAST v1.9. Reads with weak V/J assignments (E-value above 1e-6), missing CDR3, stop codons, out-of-frame junctions, or ambiguous translated residues were removed. A V3J clonotype was defined by an identical inferred V gene, J gene, and CDR3 amino acid sequence. Percentage overlap between repertoires was calculated by dividing the number of shared unique clonotypes by the size of the smaller repertoire. Three approaches were used to assess repertoire richness: RTK rarefaction, the Chao1 estimator, and Recon v2.1 estimates of unobserved clonotypes. Imported from immuneACCESS, the table was reduced by TCRdb to in-frame sequences with V and J called. These copies leave out some clones; in studies compared against another copy, an unresolved V gene accounts for under half, and the cause of the remainder is not known. D and trimming come from the DNA, and the V and J calls and clone size come from that table. In this sample the table shows 550,000 to 600,000 clones, around 78% of which occur a single time. About 11% of the sample is taken by the ten largest.

The donors were healthy, HIV-negative adults who had no recently reported acute infections or vaccinations. Every donor was a Caucasian adult residing in Nashville, Tennessee, USA. For unsorted samples, roughly 81 million PBMCs were counted and genomic DNA was extracted with the QIAamp DNA Blood Mini kit. After blood collection by leukapheresis, PBMCs were isolated using Ficoll-Histopaque density gradient centrifugation and then cryopreserved in the vapor phase of liquid nitrogen. Sequencing was carried out using PBMCs. The sequence derives from a woman aged 40 to 55 in good health. Some clones in this sample may be carry-over from other donors' samples.

Read as DNA, the sequence is TGTGCCGGCAACCCGACGAACCGGAATGAGCAGTTCTTC. Its protein product is CAGNPTNRNEQFF. The sequence links TRBV6-5 to TRBJ2-1; no D segment can be confidently identified. CDR1 and CDR2 (MNHEY, SVGAGI) derive from the germline V gene. The germline ends are 18 bases apart after V is trimmed by 11 bases and J by 7 bases. Its CDR3 holds 13 amino acids, cysteine through phenylalanine. Just CDR3 DNA is preserved here, 39 bases in frame from base 1.